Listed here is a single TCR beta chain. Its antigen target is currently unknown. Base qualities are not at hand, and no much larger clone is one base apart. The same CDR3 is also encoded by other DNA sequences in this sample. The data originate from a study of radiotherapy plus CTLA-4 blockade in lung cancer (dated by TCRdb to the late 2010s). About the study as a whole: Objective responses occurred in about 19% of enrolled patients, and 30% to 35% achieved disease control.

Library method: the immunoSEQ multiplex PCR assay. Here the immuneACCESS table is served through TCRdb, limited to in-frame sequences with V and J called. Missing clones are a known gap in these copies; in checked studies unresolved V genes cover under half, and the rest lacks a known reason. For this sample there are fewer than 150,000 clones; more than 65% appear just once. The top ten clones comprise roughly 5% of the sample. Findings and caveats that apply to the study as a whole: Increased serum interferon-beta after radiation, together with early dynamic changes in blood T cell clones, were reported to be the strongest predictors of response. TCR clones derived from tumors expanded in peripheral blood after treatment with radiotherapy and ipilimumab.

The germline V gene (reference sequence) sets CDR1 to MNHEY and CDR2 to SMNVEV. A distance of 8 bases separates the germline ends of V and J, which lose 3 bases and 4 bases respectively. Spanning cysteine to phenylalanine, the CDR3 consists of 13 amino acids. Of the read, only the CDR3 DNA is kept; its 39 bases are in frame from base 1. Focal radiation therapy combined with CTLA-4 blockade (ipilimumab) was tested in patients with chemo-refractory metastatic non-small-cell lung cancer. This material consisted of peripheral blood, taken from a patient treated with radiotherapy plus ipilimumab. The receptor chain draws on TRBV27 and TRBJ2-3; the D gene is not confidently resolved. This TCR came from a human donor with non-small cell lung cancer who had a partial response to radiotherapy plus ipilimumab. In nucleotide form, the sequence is TGTGCCAGCAGTTTGTTAGCTGCAGATACGCAGTATTTT. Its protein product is CASSLLAADTQYF.